The present entry profiles one T cell receptor (beta chain) with its context. The read falls 3 residues short of the CDR3 end, and the missing part is taken from the germline J gene. The CDR3 totals 15 residues. Germline V gene data show CDR1 as MNHEY and CDR2 as SVGEGT. These data come from a study of T cells in women clearing cervical HPV infection. The method was immunoSEQ multiplex PCR; TCRdb's version includes in-frame clones alone and lacks a portion of them. The record lists 36,000 or so clones, of which the ten most abundant hold about 3.7%. The TCR sequence derives from a woman aged 18 to 75 with a cervical HPV16 infection that either progressed to CIN3+ or cleared (not recorded which). The material sequenced was blood buffy coat. The chain carries TRBV6-2 or TRBV6-3 and TRBJ1-2; TRBD1 matches 12 bases. The CDR3 sequence: CASSYSGTGGQGYTF. The part of the CDR3 DNA that was read is TGTGCCAGCAGTTACTCTGGGACAGGGGGCCAGGGC.